Listed below are T cell receptor beta chains from one sample, sequenced in a study of cytomegalovirus exposure and HLA in healthy donors. This table comes from immunoSEQ multiplex PCR, and its TCRdb copy is limited to in-frame clones, with some not included. Of 90,000 to 140,000 clones listed, roughly 80% are singletons. Sequenced sample: PBMCs. Every receptor here comes from a woman in her forties in good health and CMV-seropositive. The conserved cysteine and the conserved F or W are not part of the CDR3 here. Fields, in order: V gene, D gene, J gene, CDR3 protein. A D gene is named only where the DNA matches it firmly.

V gene: TRBV7-2
D gene: NA
J gene: TRBJ1-2
CDR3 protein: ASSLARHSQFYT

V gene: TRBV28
D gene: TRBD1
J gene: TRBJ2-5
CDR3 protein: ASSEGQKETQY

V gene: TRBV9
D gene: NA
J gene: TRBJ1-1
CDR3 protein: ASSVGGGDTEAF

V gene: TRBV2
D gene: TRBD1
J gene: TRBJ2-3
CDR3 protein: ASSGRQGGTDTQY

V gene: TRBV28
D gene: NA
J gene: TRBJ2-2
CDR3 protein: ASSLFSGNTGELF

V gene: TRBV4-3
D gene: NA
J gene: TRBJ1-2
CDR3 protein: ASSQGSANLYGYT

V gene: TRBV27
D gene: TRBD1
J gene: TRBJ1-5
CDR3 protein: ASSYRGDQPQH

V gene: TRBV6-1
D gene: NA
J gene: TRBJ1-2
CDR3 protein: ASRPGLDSNYGYT

V gene: TRBV28
D gene: TRBD1
J gene: TRBJ2-1
CDR3 protein: ASIDPGGWNEQF

V gene: TRBV7-9
D gene: TRBD2
J gene: TRBJ2-5
CDR3 protein: ASSLEWGGTQY

V gene: TRBV5-6
D gene: NA
J gene: TRBJ2-3
CDR3 protein: ASSLAFTGISTDTQY

V gene: TRBV7-9
D gene: TRBD2
J gene: TRBJ2-7
CDR3 protein: ASSPGGPSYEQY

V gene: TRBV11-2
D gene: TRBD2
J gene: TRBJ2-1
CDR3 protein: ASSSIAGSYNEQF

V gene: TRBV7-9
D gene: TRBD1
J gene: TRBJ1-4
CDR3 protein: ASSAGTGDEKLF

V gene: TRBV5-1
D gene: NA
J gene: TRBJ2-5
CDR3 protein: ASSFQVQETQY

V gene: TRBV18
D gene: TRBD1
J gene: TRBJ1-5
CDR3 protein: ASSTGAFNQPQH

V gene: TRBV2
D gene: NA
J gene: TRBJ1-2
CDR3 protein: ASTQTDYGYT

V gene: TRBV6-1
D gene: NA
J gene: TRBJ2-2
CDR3 protein: ASSPRTLNTGELF

V gene: TRBV5-4
D gene: TRBD1
J gene: TRBJ1-1
CDR3 protein: ASKLGQGSGNTEAF

V gene: TRBV4-1
D gene: NA
J gene: TRBJ2-2
CDR3 protein: ASRPSSTGELF

V gene: TRBV10-1
D gene: NA
J gene: TRBJ2-3
CDR3 protein: ARGPGTDTQY

V gene: TRBV2
D gene: NA
J gene: TRBJ2-3
CDR3 protein: ASRFRAPGDTQY

V gene: TRBV7-2
D gene: TRBD1
J gene: TRBJ2-3
CDR3 protein: ASSPTGTGVEDTQY

V gene: TRBV11-2
D gene: TRBD2
J gene: TRBJ2-1
CDR3 protein: ASSQRLAALNNEQF

V gene: TRBV28
D gene: NA
J gene: TRBJ1-5
CDR3 protein: ASSFPGVGNQPQH

V gene: TRBV5-1
D gene: NA
J gene: TRBJ1-5
CDR3 protein: ASSLWGGGREPQH

V gene: TRBV11-2
D gene: TRBD1
J gene: TRBJ1-2
CDR3 protein: ASSSGQIYGYT

V gene: TRBV6-5
D gene: NA
J gene: TRBJ1-1
CDR3 protein: ASSYSYTMNTEAF

V gene: TRBV27
D gene: NA
J gene: TRBJ2-1
CDR3 protein: ASRLVGGLNEQF

V gene: TRBV7-9
D gene: TRBD1
J gene: TRBJ1-2
CDR3 protein: ASSLDRTGFT

V gene: TRBV7-8
D gene: NA
J gene: TRBJ2-7
CDR3 protein: ASSLLRRGSSYEQY

V gene: TRBV13
D gene: NA
J gene: TRBJ2-1
CDR3 protein: ASSLIQDNEQF

V gene: TRBV11-3
D gene: NA
J gene: TRBJ2-3
CDR3 protein: ASSLDGNTDTQY

V gene: TRBV2
D gene: TRBD2
J gene: TRBJ2-2
CDR3 protein: ASTNPQSAGGPTGELF

V gene: TRBV18
D gene: NA
J gene: TRBJ1-1
CDR3 protein: ASSQSGGINTEAF

V gene: TRBV5-5
D gene: NA
J gene: TRBJ2-7
CDR3 protein: ASSTTTRGPGGEQY

V gene: TRBV9
D gene: TRBD1
J gene: TRBJ1-6
CDR3 protein: ASALGQEYSPLH

V gene: TRBV7-9
D gene: NA
J gene: TRBJ1-3
CDR3 protein: ASSLQGYGNTIY

V gene: TRBV5-1
D gene: NA
J gene: TRBJ2-5
CDR3 protein: ASSLRGRGETQY

V gene: TRBV7-9
D gene: NA
J gene: TRBJ2-5
CDR3 protein: ASSSAEGQETQY

V gene: TRBV25-1
D gene: TRBD2
J gene: TRBJ2-3
CDR3 protein: ASSVTSADTQY

V gene: TRBV10-3
D gene: NA
J gene: TRBJ2-6
CDR3 protein: AIRPTGLFLGANVLT

V gene: TRBV7-9
D gene: NA
J gene: TRBJ2-1
CDR3 protein: ASSPPFRLARKGNEQF

V gene: TRBV2
D gene: TRBD1
J gene: TRBJ1-1
CDR3 protein: ASSRDRALNTEAF

V gene: TRBV23-1
D gene: TRBD1
J gene: TRBJ1-6
CDR3 protein: ASSFPPPGQGAGYDSPLH

V gene: TRBV6-1
D gene: TRBD1
J gene: TRBJ1-6
CDR3 protein: ASSAYYRGSYNSPLH